Listed below are T cell receptor beta chains from one sample, sequenced in a study of radiotherapy plus CTLA-4 blockade in lung cancer. This table comes from immunoSEQ multiplex PCR, and its TCRdb copy is limited to in-frame clones, with some not included. The table records 84,000 or so clones, around 83% of them present only once. This specimen consisted of peripheral blood, obtained from a patient treated with radiotherapy plus ipilimumab. The receptors here all came from a human donor with non-small cell lung cancer that progressed on radiotherapy plus ipilimumab. The CDR3 runs from the conserved cysteine through the conserved F or W. A D gene is named only where the DNA matches it firmly. Not all rows give a size; the values are once, few, many and, for expanded clones, a class.

cdr3_aa	cdr3_nt	v_call	d_call	clone_size	j_call
CASSVGPDPGVTTDTQYF	TGTGCCAGCAGCGTAGGGCCAGACCCCGGGGTAACCACAGATACGCAGTATTTT	TRBV9	.	.	TRBJ2-3
CASSQDRNSGGNTIYF	TGTGCCAGCAGCCAAGATAGGAACAGCGGGGGAAACACCATATATTTT	TRBV4-2	.	.	TRBJ1-3
CASSWAGGTPVEQYF	TGTGCCAGCAGTTGGGCGGGGGGGACCCCTGTCGAGCAGTACTTC	TRBV28	TRBD2	.	TRBJ2-7
CASSSGPEPDVEKLFF	TGTGCCAGCAGCTCAGGGCCAGAGCCAGATGTGGAAAAACTGTTTTTT	TRBV5-4	.	.	TRBJ1-4
CASGGQGGNTIYF	TGTGCCAGCGGTGGACAGGGTGGAAACACCATATATTTT	TRBV25-1	TRBD1	few	TRBJ1-3
CAIMAGANSPLHF	TGTGCCATAATGGCAGGAGCGAATTCACCCCTCCACTTT	TRBV28	.	few	TRBJ1-6
CAWSEGQRVSGANVLTF	TGTGCCTGGAGTGAAGGGCAGCGGGTCTCTGGGGCCAACGTCCTGACTTTC	TRBV30	.	.	TRBJ2-6
CASSYSIGRGGYTF	TGTGCCAGCAGTTACTCGATCGGCAGGGGAGGCTACACCTTC	TRBV6-5	.	few	TRBJ1-2
CASSVQGSGNTIYF	TGTGCCAGCAGCGTACAGGGCTCTGGAAACACCATATATTTT	TRBV5-4	.	.	TRBJ1-3
CASSPPGRNMNTEAFF	TGTGCCAGCAGCCCCCCGGGGAGGAACATGAACACTGAAGCTTTCTTT	TRBV7-9	.	.	TRBJ1-1
CASSLSIADEQFF	TGTGCTAGCAGCCTCTCGATAGCCGATGAGCAGTTCTTC	TRBV7-7	.	once	TRBJ2-1
CASSQVPAGGTDTQYF	TGCGCCAGCAGCCAAGTCCCCGCGGGGGGCACAGATACGCAGTATTTT	TRBV4-3	TRBD2	.	TRBJ2-3
CASSFHGQGAVWNQPQHF	TGTGCCAGCAGCTTTCACGGACAGGGGGCGGTTTGGAATCAGCCCCAGCATTTT	TRBV7-2	TRBD1	.	TRBJ1-5
CASSLAGGYEQYF	TGTGCCAGCAGTCTGGCAGGGGGCTACGAGCAGTACTTC	TRBV6-1	TRBD1	.	TRBJ2-7
CANRTGCGYTF	TGCGCCAACCGGACGGGGTGTGGCTACACCTTC	TRBV10-1	.	.	TRBJ1-2
CASSPRQGVRGYTF	TGTGCCAGCAGTCCGAGACAGGGAGTGAGGGGCTACACCTTC	TRBV6-5	TRBD1	.	TRBJ1-2
CAWSSPGWASSGANVLTF	TGTGCCTGGAGTTCCCCAGGGTGGGCTAGCTCTGGGGCCAACGTCCTGACTTTC	TRBV30	.	few	TRBJ2-6
CASSLPGGGSYGYTF	TGTGCCAGCAGTTTACCGGGGGGCGGCAGCTATGGCTACACCTTC	TRBV28	.	.	TRBJ1-2
CASSPEQTDTQYF	TGCGCCAGCAGCCCGGAGCAGACAGATACGCAGTATTTT	TRBV4-1	.	.	TRBJ2-3
CASSKDTNNEQFF	TGCGCCAGCAGCAAGGACACCAACAATGAGCAGTTCTTC	TRBV5-1	.	.	TRBJ2-1
CASSQWGARTEAFF	TGTGCCAGCAGTCAGTGGGGAGCGCGGACTGAAGCTTTCTTT	TRBV25-1	.	.	TRBJ1-1
CASSKARDSPYEQYF	TGTGCCAGCAGCAAAGCTCGGGACAGCCCCTACGAGCAGTACTTC	TRBV21-1	.	few	TRBJ2-7
CASRRQDTDTQYF	TGTGCCAGTAGACGACAGGACACAGATACGCAGTATTTT	TRBV19	.	.	TRBJ2-3
CASSLGFWQPQHF	TGTGCCAGCAGTTTAGGGTTCTGGCAGCCCCAGCATTTT	TRBV27	.	.	TRBJ1-5
CASSVALGGGSEQYF	TGTGCCAGCAGCGTAGCCCTCGGCGGTGGGAGCGAGCAGTACTTC	TRBV9	.	.	TRBJ2-7
CASSLVRANVLTF	TGTGCCAGCAGCTTAGTGAGGGCCAACGTCCTGACTTTC	TRBV7-2	.	.	TRBJ2-6
CASSQTGSGEQFF	TGTGCCAGCAGCCAGACAGGGTCTGGTGAGCAGTTCTTC	TRBV5-4	TRBD1	.	TRBJ2-1
CASSPPGLTYGYTF	TGTGCCAGCTCACCACCGGGACTGACATATGGCTACACCTTC	TRBV18	.	.	TRBJ1-2
CAWSVTSIADTQYF	TGTGCCTGGAGTGTAACCAGCATCGCAGATACGCAGTATTTT	TRBV30	.	.	TRBJ2-3
CASRVTSGGYNEQFF	TGCGCCAGCAGGGTGACTAGCGGGGGGTACAATGAGCAGTTCTTC	TRBV10-1	TRBD2	.	TRBJ2-1
CASSQVGLVSGNTIYF	TGTGCCAGCAGCCAAGTGGGGCTGGTCTCTGGAAACACCATATATTTT	TRBV4-2	.	.	TRBJ1-3
CASSPGLAGKEQFF	TGTGCCAGCAGCCCGGGACTAGCGGGAAAGGAGCAGTTCTTC	TRBV7-2	TRBD2	.	TRBJ2-1
CASSLDFGTEAFF	TGTGCCAGCAGCTTAGATTTTGGGACGGAAGCTTTCTTT	TRBV7-9	.	.	TRBJ1-1
CASSRGWDRGPYEQYF	TGCGCCAGCAGCCGGGGCTGGGACAGGGGCCCCTACGAGCAGTACTTC	TRBV4-1	TRBD1	.	TRBJ2-7
CASSLPGTEAFF	TGTGCCAGCAGCTTACCTGGGACTGAAGCTTTCTTT	TRBV13	.	.	TRBJ1-1
CASSLGLAGEAPGTDTQYF	TGCGCCAGCAGCTTGGGACTAGCGGGAGAGGCACCAGGCACAGATACGCAGTATTTT	TRBV5-1	TRBD2	.	TRBJ2-3
CATNSGREGEKLFF	TGTGCCACCAATAGTGGACGGGAGGGAGAAAAACTGTTTTTT	TRBV2	.	.	TRBJ1-4
CAISETGRETQYF	TGTGCCATCAGTGAAACAGGGCGAGAGACCCAGTACTTC	TRBV10-3	.	.	TRBJ2-5
CASSEGKRWSSGNTIYF	TGTGCCAGCAGTGAAGGGAAGAGATGGAGCTCTGGAAACACCATATATTTT	TRBV6-1	.	few	TRBJ1-3
CASNLLAENTGELFF	TGTGCCAGCAACTTACTAGCAGAGAACACCGGGGAGCTGTTTTTT	TRBV7-3	.	.	TRBJ2-2
CASSLRYTVQGGRAEAFF	TGCGCCAGCAGCTTACGCTACACGGTACAGGGGGGAAGAGCTGAAGCTTTCTTT	TRBV5-1	TRBD1	.	TRBJ1-1
CASSQDVQYGYTF	TGCGCCAGCAGCCAAGATGTGCAATATGGCTACACCTTC	TRBV4-1	.	.	TRBJ1-2
CASSYTVLSYNEQFF	TGTGCCAGCAGCTATACCGTGCTTTCCTACAATGAGCAGTTCTTC	TRBV11-2	.	.	TRBJ2-1
CASGAGGRDEQFF	TGTGCCAGTGGGGCGGGGGGCCGGGATGAGCAGTTCTTC	TRBV4-2	TRBD2	few	TRBJ2-1
CASSATVNSPLHF	TGTGCCAGCAGCGCAACCGTTAATTCACCCCTCCACTTT	TRBV9	.	.	TRBJ1-6
CASTPGTGGYEQYF	TGTGCCAGCACTCCGGGGACAGGGGGCTACGAGCAGTACTTC	TRBV6-5	TRBD1	once	TRBJ2-7
CASRVGQGRTEAFF	TGCGCCAGCAGAGTGGGACAGGGTAGGACTGAAGCTTTCTTT	TRBV5-1	TRBD1	.	TRBJ1-1
CASSQDRASYEQYF	TGCGCCAGCAGCCAAGACAGGGCTTCCTACGAGCAGTACTTC	TRBV4-3	.	.	TRBJ2-7
CASSPSGGSDNEQFF	TGTGCCAGCTCACCCAGCGGGGGCAGCGACAATGAGCAGTTCTTC	TRBV18	TRBD2	.	TRBJ2-1
CASSRAASSYNEQFF	TGTGCCAGCAGCCGAGCGGCAAGCTCCTACAATGAGCAGTTCTTC	TRBV14	.	.	TRBJ2-1
CASKQGNSNQPQHF	TGTGCCAGCAAACAGGGGAATAGCAATCAGCCCCAGCATTTT	TRBV27	TRBD1	once	TRBJ1-5
CASTAGAGPSPSGNTIYF	TGTGCCAGCACCGCCGGGGCAGGGCCCAGCCCCTCTGGAAACACCATATATTTT	TRBV7-9	.	.	TRBJ1-3